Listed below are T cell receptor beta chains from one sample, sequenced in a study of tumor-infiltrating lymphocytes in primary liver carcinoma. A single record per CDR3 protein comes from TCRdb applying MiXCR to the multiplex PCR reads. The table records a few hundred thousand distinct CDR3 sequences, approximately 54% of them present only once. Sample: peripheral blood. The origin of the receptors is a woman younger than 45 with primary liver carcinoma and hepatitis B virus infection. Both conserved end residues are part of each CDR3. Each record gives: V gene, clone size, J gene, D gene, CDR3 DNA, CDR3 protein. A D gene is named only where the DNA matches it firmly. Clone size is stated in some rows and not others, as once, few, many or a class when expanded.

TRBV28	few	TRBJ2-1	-	TGTGCCAGCAGCACTCGTCGAGGGGGTACCTACAATGAGCAGTTCTTC	CASSTRRGGTYNEQFF
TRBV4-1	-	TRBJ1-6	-	TGCGCCAGCAGCTCGGGCTTTGGCAGAGAGTCACCCTTCCACTTT	CASSSGFGRESPFHF
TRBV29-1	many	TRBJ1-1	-	TGCAGCCACACCAGGACAGCGAACACTGAAGCTTTCTTT	CSHTRTANTEAFF
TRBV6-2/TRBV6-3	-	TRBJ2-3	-	TGTGTCAGCAGCTCCCCTACACATGGCCAGATGCATACGCAGTATTTT	CVSSSPTHGQMHTQYF
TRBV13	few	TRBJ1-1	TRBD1	TGTGCCAGCAGGGGCCCGGACAGGTGGGGCACTGAAGCTTTCTTT	CASRGPDRWGTEAFF
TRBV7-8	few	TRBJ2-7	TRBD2	TGTGCCAGCAGCATCGGACTAGCGGGTCACGAGCAGTACTTC	CASSIGLAGHEQYF
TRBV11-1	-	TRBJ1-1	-	TGTACCAGCAGCTTAAACAGGAACATTGAAGCTTTCTTT	CTSSLNRNIEAFF
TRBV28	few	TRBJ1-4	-	TGTGCCAGCAAAGCAGTCAATGAAAAACTGTTTTTT	CASKAVNEKLFF
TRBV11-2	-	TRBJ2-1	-	TGTGCCGGCAGCTTAGCAGGAGGATACAATGAGCAGTTCTTC	CAGSLAGGYNEQFF
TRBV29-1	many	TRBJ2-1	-	TGCAGCGTTGAGCTTCGTGCCACCTACAATGAGCAGTTCTTC	CSVELRATYNEQFF
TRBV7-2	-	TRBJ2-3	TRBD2	TGTGCCAGCAGCTTATGGACTAGCGGGGGTATCTTAGATACGCAGTATTTT	CASSLWTSGGILDTQYF
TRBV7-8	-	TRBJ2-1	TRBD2	TGTGCCAGCAGCCCGACTAGCGGACGTGACTATGAGCAGTTCTTC	CASSPTSGRDYEQFF
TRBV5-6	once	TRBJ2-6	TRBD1	TGTACCAGCAGCTTGGGGACAGGGGGGCCTGGGGCCAACGTCCTGACTTTC	CTSSLGTGGPGANVLTF
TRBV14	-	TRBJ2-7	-	TGTGCCAGCAGCCTGAGCGGAATCTACGAGCAGTACTTC	CASSLSGIYEQYF
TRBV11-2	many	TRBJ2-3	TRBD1	TGTGCCAGCAGCTGGGACAGGGCGGCAGATACGCAGTATTTT	CASSWDRAADTQYF
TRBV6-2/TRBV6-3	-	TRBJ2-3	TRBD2	TGTGCCAGCAGTTACTCTTTCTTAGCGGGAGTCTGGGGAACTTTAGATACGCAGTATTTT	CASSYSFLAGVWGTLDTQYF
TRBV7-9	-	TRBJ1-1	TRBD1	TGTGCCAGCAGCACCTCCCCGGGACAGGGGGGGAACACTGAAGCTTTCTTT	CASSTSPGQGGNTEAFF